Following are 24 T cell receptor beta chains from one sample sequenced in a study of shared clonotypes between healthy human individuals. Method: immunoSEQ multiplex PCR; TCRdb's copy keeps in-frame clones and lacks some. The table records 2,500,000 or so clones, 85% to 95% of them present only once. Material: naive CD4+ T cells from PBMCs. The sample's subset: CD45RA+ positively selected. These receptors were obtained from a man aged 18 to 29 in good health. Some clones in this sample may be carry-over from other donors' samples.

This clone was counted a few times. The chain is built from TRBV27 and TRBJ1-5; D not certain. V dropped 2 bases and J dropped 9 bases, with 8 bases sitting between them. Germline V gene lookup returns CDR1 MNHEY and CDR2 SMNVEV (reference sequence). CDR3 length: 12 amino acids. This CDR3 reads CASSLRWGPQHF. The CDR3 DNA reads TGTGCCAGCAGTTTACGGTGGGGGCCCCAGCATTTT.

The count of this clone is one. The rearrangement links TRBV7-9 to TRBJ2-3, with D unresolved. CDR3 length: 12 residues. Germline V gene sequence: CDR1 SEHNR, CDR2 FQNEAQ (reference sequence). Trimming took 5 bases from V and 8 from J, leaving 11 bases between them. In DNA, the CDR3 is TGTGCCAGCAGCCCTCCCCAGATTACGCAGTATTTT. Amino acid sequence: CASSPPQITQYF.

This rearrangement joins TRBV7-9 to TRBJ2-3; 8 bases fit TRBD2. Germline V lookup: CDR1 SEHNR, CDR2 FQNEAQ (reference sequence). The J segment lost 2 bases and the V segment lost 4 bases, leaving 8 bases of the junction unmatched. CDR3 size: 16 residues. The CDR3 DNA sequence: TGTGCCAGCAGCTCCGGGACTAGGGGGAACACAGATACGCAGTATTTT. This gives the protein CASSSGTRGNTDTQYF. The full variable domain, with the rest looked up from reference TRBV7-9 and TRBJ2-3, is DTGVSQNPRHKITKRGQNVTFRCDPISEHNRLYWYRQTLGQGPEFLTYFQNEAQLEKSRLLSDRFSAERPKGSFSTLEIQRTEQGDSAMYLCASSSGTRGNTDTQYFGPGTRLTVL.

The chain couples TRBV2 to TRBJ1-1; D unclear. Germline CDR1 is SNHLY and CDR2 is FYNNEI. The CDR3 covers 12 residues. V lost 5 bases and J 7 bases, leaving 11 bases between the germline ends. The CDR3 loop is CASSPFLVEAFF. CDR3 in DNA: TGTGCCAGCAGTCCCTTTTTGGTTGAAGCTTTCTTT. Full variable domain (rest looked up from reference TRBV2 and TRBJ1-1): EPEVTQTPSHQVTQMGQEVILRCVPISNHLYFYWYRQILGQKVEFLVSFYNNEISEKSEIFDDQFSVERPDGSNFTLKIRSTKLEDSAMYFCASSPFLVEAFFGQGTRLTVV.

The V and J genes are TRBV28 and TRBJ2-7; 10 bases match TRBD2. Unmatched junction bases numbered 7, after V lost 5 bases and J lost 3 bases. The CDR3 length is 15 residues. Per the germline V gene, CDR1 is MDHEN and CDR2 is SYDVKM. The CDR3 loop reads CASSGASGSSYEQYF. The CDR3 bases are TGTGCCAGCAGTGGGGCTAGCGGGAGTAGCTACGAGCAGTACTTC.

J is TRBJ2-4 and V is TRBV11-2, with 11 bases matching TRBD2. The J segment lost 7 bases and the V segment lost 4 bases, leaving 3 bases of the junction unmatched. The CDR3 extends over 14 amino acids. CDR1 is SGHAT and CDR2 is FQNNGV in the germline V gene. CDR3 loop: CASSSVAGGNIQYF. The CDR3, as DNA: TGTGCCAGCAGCTCTGTAGCGGGAGGGAACATTCAGTACTTC.

This chain links TRBV7-2 with TRBJ2-7, with D possibly matching TRBD1 (6 bases). The CDR3 contains 15 residues. V gave up 1 base and J gave up 1 base, with 11 bases separating them. CDR1 is SGHTA and CDR2 is FQGNSA in the germline V gene. The CDR3 sequence: CASSLVQGQSYEQYF. In nucleotides, the CDR3 is TGTGCCAGCAGCTTAGTACAGGGTCAGTCCTACGAGCAGTACTTC.

The chain is built from TRBV7-9 and TRBJ1-5; 7 bases agree with TRBD1. The CDR3 sequence is 18 residues long. The germline V gene encodes CDR1 SEHNR and CDR2 FQNEAQ (reference sequence). V lost 5 bases to trimming and J lost 1 base; unmatched junction nucleotides: 14. The CDR3 reads CASSPWVGGLGSNQPQHF. Here the CDR3 DNA reads TGTGCCAGCAGCCCTTGGGTAGGGGGCTTGGGCAGCAATCAGCCCCAGCATTTT.

Concerning this clone itself: The same CDR3 can be traced to other DNA sequences in this sample. The chain joins TRBV5-1 to TRBJ2-5, with TRBD1 matching over 9 bases. There are 14 residues in the CDR3. The J segment lost 2 bases and the V segment lost 3 bases, leaving 2 bases of the junction unmatched. Per the germline V gene, CDR1 is SGHRS and CDR2 is YFSETQ. The CDR3 bases are TGCGCCAGCAGCTCAGGACAGGGGCAAGAGACCCAGTACTTC. Translation: CASSSGQGQETQYF.

The chain is built from TRBV15 and TRBJ2-7, with TRBD2 matching 7 bases. The CDR3 sequence is 15 residues long. The V gene end was trimmed by 0 bases and the J gene end by 0 bases; junction bases not matched to a gene: 2. The germline CDR1 and CDR2 sequences are LNHNV and YYDKDF (reference sequence). Written as DNA, the CDR3 is TGTGCCACCAGCAGAGACCTAGCGGTCTCCTACGAGCAGTACTTC. It codes for CATSRDLAVSYEQYF.

The chain joins TRBV9 to TRBJ2-5; 7 nucleotides align to TRBD2. The trim removed 3 bases at V and 2 bases at J, leaving 13 bases unmatched. Germline-derived CDR1 and CDR2 are SGDLS and YYNGEE. This CDR3 has 17 residues. The CDR3, as DNA: TGTGCCAGCAGCGAGGCTGGCGGGAGCAACCCTCAAGAGACCCAGTACTTC. It encodes CASSEAGGSNPQETQYF.

This chain links TRBV6-5 with TRBJ2-1; possible D gene TRBD2, 5 bases. The CDR3 consists of 15 residues. Germline V gene data show CDR1 as MNHEY and CDR2 as SVGAGI. The V gene lost 1 base and the J gene lost 7 bases, with 14 bases spanning the gap. The CDR3 loop reads CASSYWASLRNEQFF. The CDR3, as DNA: TGTGCCAGCAGTTACTGGGCTAGCTTGAGGAATGAGCAGTTCTTC.

This clone showed up just a few times. V and J are TRBV5-5 and TRBJ2-7; no clear D. Looked up from germline, CDR1 is SGHKS and CDR2 is YYEKEE (reference sequence). The CDR3 sequence is 13 residues long. Trimming cost V 0 bases and J 4 bases, with 8 bases left between them. DNA for the CDR3: TGTGCCAGCAGCTTGGGCCAGGTTTACGAGCAGTACTTC. Amino acids: CASSLGQVYEQYF.

This clone was seen a handful of times. The V call is TRBV5-6, the J call TRBJ1-5; 8 positions agree with TRBD1. V dropped 4 bases and J dropped 5; count of bases not matched to a gene: 5. From germline, CDR1 is SGHDT and CDR2 YYEEEE. The CDR3 runs to 14 residues. The chain's CDR3 is CASSGMTGDQPQHF. For the CDR3, the DNA is TGTGCCAGCAGCGGTATGACAGGGGATCAGCCCCAGCATTTT.

The chain has TRBV19 and TRBJ2-7; 10 bases line up with TRBD1. J was trimmed by 3 bases and V by 9 bases; bases with no gene match: 8. The CDR3 covers 14 residues. Per germline, CDR1 LNHDA and CDR2 SQIVND (reference sequence). Written as DNA, the CDR3 is TGTGCCAGAACCCGGGACAGGGGCTTCTACGAGCAGTACTTC. Translation: CARTRDRGFYEQYF.

This clone was picked up a small number of times. This chain connects TRBV7-9 to TRBJ1-1; D remains ambiguous. Trimming shortened V by 5 bases and J by 4 bases, and 11 bases separated the two germline ends. The CDR3 covers 13 residues. The V gene's germline CDR1 is SEHNR and CDR2 FQNEAQ (reference sequence). The CDR3 is CASSLEVGTEAFF. The CDR3 DNA reads TGTGCCAGCAGCCTAGAGGTGGGCACTGAAGCTTTCTTT.

The chain has TRBV7-9 and TRBJ1-2; D is uncertain. V was trimmed by 5 bases and J by 7 bases, leaving 11 bases between them. This CDR3 region has 12 residues. CDR1 and CDR2 from the germline V gene are SEHNR and FQNEAQ (reference sequence). The chain's CDR3 is CASSPIRGGYTF. The DNA for the CDR3 is TGTGCCAGCAGCCCCATCCGCGGTGGCTACACCTTC.

The rearrangement joins TRBV7-2 to TRBJ1-1, with TRBD1 identical over 9 bases. V lost 3 bases to trimming and J lost 6 bases; unmatched junction nucleotides: 5. Germline loops: CDR1 SGHTA, CDR2 FQGNSA. This CDR3 is 14 amino acids long. In DNA form, the CDR3 reads TGTGCCAGCAGCTTCCACAGGGGGCAGTCTGAAGCTTTCTTT. It codes for CASSFHRGQSEAFF. The complete variable domain, with remaining parts taken from reference TRBV7-2 and TRBJ1-1, reads GAGVSQSPSNKVTEKGKDVELRCDPISGHTALYWYRQSLGQGLEFLIYFQGNSAPDKSGLPSDRFSAERTGGSVSTLTIQRTQQEDSAVYLCASSFHRGQSEAFFGQGTRLTVV.

This chain links TRBV10-2 with TRBJ2-7; D is uncertain. Germline V gene lookup returns CDR1 WSHSY and CDR2 SAAADI. CDR3 length equals 12 residues. Trimming took off 3 bases at V and 5 bases at J, with 8 bases between the two ends. CDR3 nucleotides: TGCGCCAGCAGTGATTTCCGGAACGAGCAGTACTTC. Encoded protein: CASSDFRNEQYF.

The rearrangement joins TRBV7-3 to TRBJ2-7; 7 nucleotides line up with TRBD1. V shed 5 bases and J 0 bases; nucleotides not matched to a gene: 4. The CDR3 spans 14 residues. The germline gives CDR1 SGHTA, CDR2 FQGTGA. This CDR3 is CASSESGGSYEQYF. The CDR3 nucleotides are TGTGCCAGCAGCGAGTCAGGGGGCTCCTACGAGCAGTACTTC.

V is TRBV7-9 and J is TRBJ1-6; 11 bases line up with TRBD1. There are 15 residues in the CDR3. Trimming removed 3 bases from V and 10 bases from J; junction bases left unmatched: 5. Germline assignment: CDR1 SEHNR and CDR2 FQNEAQ (reference sequence). The CDR3 spells CASSFRTGGGSPLHF. DNA of the CDR3: TGTGCCAGCAGCTTCCGGACAGGGGGCGGATCACCCCTCCACTTT.

Comments on this clone: Other DNA sequences in this specimen translate into the identical CDR3. V is TRBV7-2 and J is TRBJ1-5; the D is unclear. The CDR3 extends over 15 amino acids. Germline-derived CDR1 and CDR2 are SGHTA and FQGNSA. Trimming stripped 2 bases from V and 0 bases from J, with 8 bases between. CDR3 sequence (DNA): TGTGCCAGCAGCTTAACGGGAAATAGCAATCAGCCCCAGCATTTT. Amino acids: CASSLTGNSNQPQHF.

Notes on this clone: The junction departs from germline at one end; a sequencing error may be responsible. V gene TRBV29-1 combines with J gene TRBJ2-5; tentative D call: TRBD2 (7 bases). CDR3 length: 12 residues. CDR1 and CDR2 from the germline V gene are SQVTM and ANQGSEA. In DNA, the CDR3 is TGCAGTTCTGGGGGGGGGCAAGGGACCCAGTACTTC. Translating it yields CSSGGGQGTQYF.

The chain couples TRBV4-1 to TRBJ2-7; TRBD1 is a possible D gene (5 bases). The CDR3 sequence is 19 residues long. V lost 4 bases and J lost 4, with 29 bases in between. Germline V CDR1 and CDR2: MGHRA, YSYEKL. CDR3 sequence (DNA): TGCGCCAGCAGCCCGCACATGACAGCGACCGATAGGGTAAGATACGAGCAGTACTTC. As protein: CASSPHMTATDRVRYEQYF.